One and the same sample provided the 17 T cell receptor beta chains below, sequenced in a study of cytomegalovirus exposure and HLA in healthy donors. Researchers ran the PCR with 60 Vbeta and 13 Jbeta primers. Sequencing used immunoSEQ multiplex PCR; TCRdb keeps in-frame clones, though not all of them. Of some 98,000 clones listed, around three quarters are singletons. Sample: PBMCs. All receptors come from a man aged 40-49 years in good health and CMV-seronegative.

This clone was seen more than once but under ten times. The chain carries TRBV19 and TRBJ2-5, with TRBD1 matching over 9 bases. Germline V gives CDR1 LNHDA, CDR2 SQIVND (reference sequence). This CDR3 comprises 14 residues. Trimming took 5 bases from V and 6 from J; bases not matched to a gene: 7. For the CDR3, the DNA is TGTGCCAGTAGTTTCCCAGGACAGGGGAAGACCCAGTACTTC. This encodes CASSFPGQGKTQYF.

The chain uses TRBV9 and TRBJ2-1; D ambiguous. Trimming shortened V by 2 bases and J by 4 bases, and 13 bases separated the two germline ends. This CDR3 region has 15 residues. Looked up from germline, CDR1 is SGDLS and CDR2 is YYNGEE. CDR3 DNA sequence: TGTGCCAGCAGCGTCTCAAGAGTCGATTACAATGAGCAGTTCTTC. This sequence encodes CASSVSRVDYNEQFF.

V gene TRBV4-3 combines with J gene TRBJ2-1; a weak D match, TRBD2 (6 bases). In germline, CDR1 is LGHNA, CDR2 YSLEER. The CDR3 totals 15 residues. V was shortened by 1 base and J by 2 bases, with 9 bases between the two germline ends. The CDR3 bases are TGCGCCAGCAGCCAAGTGGCGGGGCCCTACAATGAGCAGTTCTTC. It codes for CASSQVAGPYNEQFF.

The CDR3 loop is CASSPPGGANYGYTF. The CDR3 DNA follows: TGTGCCAGCAGTCCACCAGGAGGGGCTAACTATGGCTACACCTTC. The J gene is TRBJ1-2, the V gene TRBV5-4; D may be TRBD1 (5 bases). The germline gives CDR1 SGHNT, CDR2 YYREEE (reference sequence). The CDR3 consists of 15 residues. V was cut by 5 bases and J by 0 bases, with 14 bases left in between.

This chain uses TRBV30 with TRBJ2-2; 8 positions match TRBD1. Germline loops: CDR1 GTSNPN, CDR2 SVGIG (reference sequence). CDR3 size: 14 residues. With V trimmed by 5 bases and J by 2 bases, 4 bases remained unmatched. CDR3 DNA sequence: TGTGCCTGGGACAGGGGACCTAACACCGGGGAGCTGTTTTTT. Translating it yields CAWDRGPNTGELFF.

As for this clone: One end of the junction varies from germline; a read error may be responsible. The chain employs TRBV7-9 and TRBJ1-2, with no clear D. Germline values: CDR1 SEHNR, CDR2 FQNEAQ (reference sequence). CDR3 length: 15 amino acids. CDR3: CSSSLVRAELDGYTF. CDR3 coding DNA: TGTTCCAGCAGCTTAGTGCGGGCGGAGCTTGATGGCTACACCTTC.

This clone was detected only once. CDR3 DNA: TGCGCCAGCAGCTCGGACACCCCCGGGACAGATACGCAGTATTTT. Encoded protein: CASSSDTPGTDTQYF. This sequence joins TRBV5-1 and TRBJ2-3, with a tentative D call TRBD1 (5 bases). The CDR3 consists of 15 residues. CDR1 SGHRS and CDR2 YFSETQ come from the germline V gene. Trimming removed 3 bases at V and 3 bases at J, with 14 bases between.

V gene TRBV7-2 combines with J gene TRBJ2-1; 7 bases align to TRBD1. This CDR3 contains 16 residues. CDR1 is SGHTA, CDR2 FQGNSA, per germline. V dropped 1 base and J dropped 4; count of bases not matched to a gene: 7. CDR3 region: CASSLGVRGLYNEQFF. The CDR3 bases are TGTGCCAGCAGCTTAGGCGTCAGGGGGTTGTACAATGAGCAGTTCTTC.

The chain has TRBV11-3 and TRBJ2-1, with D perhaps matching TRBD1 (6 bases). The CDR3 covers 15 residues. The germline V and J ends were trimmed by 5 bases and 4 bases, with 15 bases remaining between them. Germline CDR1 is SGHNT and CDR2 is YENEEA. CDR3: CASSPRGQLYNEQFF. The CDR3 DNA follows: TGTGCCAGCAGCCCACGAGGACAGCTTTACAATGAGCAGTTCTTC.

This clone was seen once. The J gene is TRBJ2-5, the V gene TRBV27; D possibly corresponds to TRBD1 (6 bases). In germline, CDR1 is MNHEY, CDR2 SMNVEV (reference sequence). Trimming took 2 bases from V and 7 from J, leaving 23 bases between them. The CDR3 has 17 residues. The CDR3 is CASSLHPWGQGVGTQYF. The CDR3 nucleotides are TGTGCCAGCAGTTTACACCCTTGGGGGCAGGGAGTCGGGACCCAGTACTTC.

The V call is TRBV4-2, the J call TRBJ2-7; 10 bases line up with TRBD2. Germline V CDR1 and CDR2: LGHNA, YNFKEQ. The CDR3 spans 15 residues. The V and J ends lost 4 bases and 9 bases, in that order; junction bases with no gene match: 12. The DNA of the CDR3 is TGTGCCAGCAGCCCGGAACTAGCGGGACCCCGCGGGCAGTACTTC. Its translation: CASSPELAGPRGQYF.

CDR3 nucleotides: TGTGCCAGCATTAGGAGGGTCACCGGGGAGCTGTTTTTT. It translates to CASIRRVTGELFF. The V call is TRBV28, the J call TRBJ2-2; possibly TRBD2 for D (6 bases). The germline V gene has CDR1 MDHEN and CDR2 SYDVKM. The CDR3 runs to 13 residues. The V and J ends lost 7 bases and 4 bases respectively, with 10 bases between them.

This clone was seen a few times. The gene calls are TRBV6-1 and TRBJ2-7, with TRBD1 matching over 10 bases. CDR1 MNHNS and CDR2 SASEGT come from the germline V gene. The trim removed 3 bases at V and 4 bases at J, leaving 12 bases unmatched. CDR3 length equals 17 residues. The DNA of the CDR3 is TGTGCCAGCAGTGAGTCGATCACGGGACAGGGGTTATACGAGCAGTACTTC. Residues: CASSESITGQGLYEQYF.

This clone has just a few counts. The chain has TRBV7-6 and TRBJ2-1; 7 positions match TRBD1. Trimming at V came to 5 bases and at J to 3 bases, leaving 10 bases not matched to a gene. Per germline, CDR1 SGHVS and CDR2 FNYEAQ. The CDR3 covers 16 residues. This CDR3 is CASSRQGTDDYNEQFF. The CDR3 DNA sequence: TGTGCCAGCAGCCGCCAGGGGACAGATGACTACAATGAGCAGTTCTTC.

This chain connects TRBV7-9 to TRBJ2-7, with a possible D match to TRBD1 (6 bases). CDR1 is SEHNR and CDR2 is FQNEAQ in the germline V gene (reference sequence). The CDR3 spans 16 residues. V shed 5 bases and J shed 6 bases, with 23 bases lying between them. CDR3 sequence reads: CASSLLLGQHGSEQYF. In DNA form, the CDR3 reads TGTGCCAGCAGCCTCTTACTAGGACAGCATGGGTCCGAGCAGTACTTC.

J is TRBJ1-3 and V is TRBV7-2; the D gene is possibly TRBD1 (5 bases). The CDR3 spans 14 residues. From germline, CDR1 is SGHTA and CDR2 FQGNSA. V was pared by 4 bases and J by 2 bases, with 9 bases between. The CDR3 sequence: CASSWGETGNTIYF. CDR3 nucleotide sequence: TGTGCCAGCAGCTGGGGGGAAACTGGAAACACCATATATTTT.

CDR3 region: CASSSSGQVEKLFF. The CDR3 nucleotides read TGTGCCAGCAGTTCCTCCGGACAGGTCGAAAAACTGTTTTTT. V and J are TRBV7-3 and TRBJ1-4, with 7 bases fitting TRBD1. The germline V gene encodes CDR1 SGHTA and CDR2 FQGTGA. J lost 8 bases, V lost 6 bases, and 9 bases had no gene match. This CDR3 has 14 residues.